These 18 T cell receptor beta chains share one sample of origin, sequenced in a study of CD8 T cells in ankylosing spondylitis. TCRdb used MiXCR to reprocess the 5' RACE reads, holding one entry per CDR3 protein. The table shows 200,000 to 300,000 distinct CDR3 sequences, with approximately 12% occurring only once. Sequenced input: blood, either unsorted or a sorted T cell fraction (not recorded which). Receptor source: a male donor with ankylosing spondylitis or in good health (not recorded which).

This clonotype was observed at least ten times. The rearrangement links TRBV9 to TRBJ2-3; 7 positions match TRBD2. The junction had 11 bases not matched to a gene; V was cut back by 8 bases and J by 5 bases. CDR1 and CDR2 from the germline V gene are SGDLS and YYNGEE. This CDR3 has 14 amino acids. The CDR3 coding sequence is TGTGCCAGTGGTTTGATGTCGGGAGGAGATACGCAGTATTTT. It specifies CASGLMSGGDTQYF.

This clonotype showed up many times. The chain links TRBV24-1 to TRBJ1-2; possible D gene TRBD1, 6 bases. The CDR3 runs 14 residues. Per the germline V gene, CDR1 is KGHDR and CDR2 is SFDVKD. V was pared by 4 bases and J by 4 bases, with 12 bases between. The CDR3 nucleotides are TGTGCCACCAGTGAACCGGACAGTTCCTATGGCTACACCTTC. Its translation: CATSEPDSSYGYTF.

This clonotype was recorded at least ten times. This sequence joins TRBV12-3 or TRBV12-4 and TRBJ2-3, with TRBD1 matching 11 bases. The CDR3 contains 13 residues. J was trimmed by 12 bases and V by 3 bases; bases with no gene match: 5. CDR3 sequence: CASSFSGQGEQYF. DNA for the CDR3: TGTGCCAGCAGTTTCTCGGGACAGGGGGAACAGTATTTT.

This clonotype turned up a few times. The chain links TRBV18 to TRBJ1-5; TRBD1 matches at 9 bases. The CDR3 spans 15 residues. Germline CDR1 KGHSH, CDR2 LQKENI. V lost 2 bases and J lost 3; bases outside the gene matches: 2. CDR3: CASSPRTGVNQPQHF. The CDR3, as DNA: TGTGCCAGCTCACCAAGGACAGGGGTCAATCAGCCCCAGCATTTT.

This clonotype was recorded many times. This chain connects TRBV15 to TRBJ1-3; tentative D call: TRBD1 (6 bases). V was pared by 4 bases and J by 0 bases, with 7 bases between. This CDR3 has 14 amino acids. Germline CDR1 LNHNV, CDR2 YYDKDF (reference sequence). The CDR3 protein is CATSTGDSGNTIYF. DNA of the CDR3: TGTGCCACCAGCACAGGGGACTCTGGAAACACCATATATTTT.

The DNA for the CDR3 is TGCGCCAGCAGCCCTGGAACAGGGTCCGAAGTTACGCAGTATTTT. This codes for CASSPGTGSEVTQYF. The V gene is TRBV5-1, the J gene TRBJ2-3, with D maybe TRBD1 (6 bases). CDR1 and CDR2 from the germline V gene are SGHRS and YFSETQ. The CDR3 runs to 15 residues. V lost 4 bases, J lost 8 bases, and 20 bases lay in between.

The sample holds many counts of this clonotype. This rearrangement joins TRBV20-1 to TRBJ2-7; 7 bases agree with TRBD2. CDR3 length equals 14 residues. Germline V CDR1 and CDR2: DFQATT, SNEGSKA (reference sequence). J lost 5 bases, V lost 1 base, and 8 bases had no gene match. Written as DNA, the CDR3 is TGCAGTGCTAGAGTGGGAGGGAGTGTCCACGAGCAGTACTTC. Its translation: CSARVGGSVHEQYF.

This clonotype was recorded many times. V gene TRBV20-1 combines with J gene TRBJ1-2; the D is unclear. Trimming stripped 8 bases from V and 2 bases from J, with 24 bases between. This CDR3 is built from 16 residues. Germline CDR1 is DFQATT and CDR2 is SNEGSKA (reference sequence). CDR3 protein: CSPLEIPGPPNYGYTF. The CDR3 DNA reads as TGCAGTCCGCTAGAGATTCCCGGACCCCCGAACTATGGCTACACCTTC.

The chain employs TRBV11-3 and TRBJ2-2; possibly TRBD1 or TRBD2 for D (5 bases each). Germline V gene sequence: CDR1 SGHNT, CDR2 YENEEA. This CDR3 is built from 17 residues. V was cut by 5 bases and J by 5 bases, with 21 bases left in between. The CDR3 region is CASSLTLRGPQTGELFF. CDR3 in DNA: TGTGCCAGCAGCCTAACCTTGAGGGGACCACAGACCGGGGAGCTGTTTTTT.

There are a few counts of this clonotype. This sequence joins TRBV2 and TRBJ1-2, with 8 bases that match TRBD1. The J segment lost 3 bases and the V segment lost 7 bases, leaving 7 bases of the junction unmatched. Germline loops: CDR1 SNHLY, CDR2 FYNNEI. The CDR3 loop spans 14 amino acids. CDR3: CASTSDRVDYGYTF. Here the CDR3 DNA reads TGTGCCAGCACCTCGGACAGGGTGGACTATGGCTACACCTTC.

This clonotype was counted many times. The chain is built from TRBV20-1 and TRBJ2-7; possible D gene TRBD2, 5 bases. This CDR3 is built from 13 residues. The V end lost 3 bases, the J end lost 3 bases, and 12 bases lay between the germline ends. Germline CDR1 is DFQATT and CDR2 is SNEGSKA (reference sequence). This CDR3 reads CSARRLASYEQYF. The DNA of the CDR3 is TGCAGTGCTAGGAGGCTAGCAAGCTACGAGCAGTACTTC.

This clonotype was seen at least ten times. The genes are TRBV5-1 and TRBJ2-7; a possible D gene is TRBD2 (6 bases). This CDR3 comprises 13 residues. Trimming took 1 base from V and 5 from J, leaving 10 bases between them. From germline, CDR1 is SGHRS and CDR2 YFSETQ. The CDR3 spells CASSLWRGNEQYF. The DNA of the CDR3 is TGCGCCAGCAGCTTGTGGCGGGGAAACGAGCAGTACTTC.

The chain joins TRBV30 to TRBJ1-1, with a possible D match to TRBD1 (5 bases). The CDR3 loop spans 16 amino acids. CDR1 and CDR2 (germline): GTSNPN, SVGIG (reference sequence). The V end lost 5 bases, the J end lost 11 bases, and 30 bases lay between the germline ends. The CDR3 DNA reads TGTGCCTGGTCTCAGCCCATTCCGAAGACGGGCCCAGGGGCTTTCTTT. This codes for CAWSQPIPKTGPGAFF. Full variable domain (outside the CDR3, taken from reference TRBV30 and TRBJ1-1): SQTIHQWPATLVQPVGSPLSLECTVEGTSNPNLYWYRQAAGRGLQLLFYSVGIGQISSEVPQNLSASRPQDRQFILSSKKLLLSDSGFYLCAWSQPIPKTGPGAFFGQGTRLTVV.

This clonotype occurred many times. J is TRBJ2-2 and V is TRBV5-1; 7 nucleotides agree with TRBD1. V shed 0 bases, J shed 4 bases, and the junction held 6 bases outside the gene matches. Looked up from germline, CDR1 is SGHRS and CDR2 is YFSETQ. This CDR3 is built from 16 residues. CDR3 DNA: TGCGCCAGCAGCTTGGTTACAGGGGAAACCACCGGGGAGCTGTTTTTT. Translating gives CASSLVTGETTGELFF. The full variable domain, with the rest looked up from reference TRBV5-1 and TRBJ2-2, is KAGVTQTPRYLIKTRGQQVTLSCSPISGHRSVSWYQQTPGQGLQFLFEYFSETQRNKGNFPGRFSGRQFSNSRSEMNVSTLELGDSALYLCASSLVTGETTGELFFGEGSRLTVL.

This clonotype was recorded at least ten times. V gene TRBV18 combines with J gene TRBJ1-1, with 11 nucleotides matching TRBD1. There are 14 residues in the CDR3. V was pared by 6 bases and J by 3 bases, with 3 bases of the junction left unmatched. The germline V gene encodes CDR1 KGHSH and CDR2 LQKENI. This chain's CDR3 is CASSRDRGYTEAFF. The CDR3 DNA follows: TGTGCCAGCTCTCGGGACAGGGGGTACACTGAAGCTTTCTTT.

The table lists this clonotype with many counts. This chain's CDR3 is CASSLSGTGAPNTGELFF. The CDR3 DNA is TGCGCCAGCAGTTTGTCCGGAACAGGGGCCCCGAACACCGGGGAGCTGTTTTTT. V gene TRBV5-1 combines with J gene TRBJ2-2; 7 nucleotides line up with TRBD1. Per germline, CDR1 SGHRS and CDR2 YFSETQ. The CDR3 is made up of 18 amino acids. Losses at the gene ends were 5 bases for V and 0 bases for J; bases not matched to a gene: 13.

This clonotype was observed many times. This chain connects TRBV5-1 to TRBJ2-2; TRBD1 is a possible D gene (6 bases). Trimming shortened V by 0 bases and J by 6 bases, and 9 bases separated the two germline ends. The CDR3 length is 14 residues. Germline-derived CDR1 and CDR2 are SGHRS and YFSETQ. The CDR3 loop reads CASSLDRGSGELFF. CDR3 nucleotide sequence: TGCGCCAGCAGCTTGGATAGGGGGTCCGGGGAGCTGTTTTTT.

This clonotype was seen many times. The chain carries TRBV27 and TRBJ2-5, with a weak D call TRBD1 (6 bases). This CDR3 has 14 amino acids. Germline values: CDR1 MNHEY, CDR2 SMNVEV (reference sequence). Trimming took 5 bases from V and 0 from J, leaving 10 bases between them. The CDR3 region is CASSGGMYQETQYF. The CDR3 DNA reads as TGTGCCAGCAGTGGGGGCATGTACCAAGAGACCCAGTACTTC.